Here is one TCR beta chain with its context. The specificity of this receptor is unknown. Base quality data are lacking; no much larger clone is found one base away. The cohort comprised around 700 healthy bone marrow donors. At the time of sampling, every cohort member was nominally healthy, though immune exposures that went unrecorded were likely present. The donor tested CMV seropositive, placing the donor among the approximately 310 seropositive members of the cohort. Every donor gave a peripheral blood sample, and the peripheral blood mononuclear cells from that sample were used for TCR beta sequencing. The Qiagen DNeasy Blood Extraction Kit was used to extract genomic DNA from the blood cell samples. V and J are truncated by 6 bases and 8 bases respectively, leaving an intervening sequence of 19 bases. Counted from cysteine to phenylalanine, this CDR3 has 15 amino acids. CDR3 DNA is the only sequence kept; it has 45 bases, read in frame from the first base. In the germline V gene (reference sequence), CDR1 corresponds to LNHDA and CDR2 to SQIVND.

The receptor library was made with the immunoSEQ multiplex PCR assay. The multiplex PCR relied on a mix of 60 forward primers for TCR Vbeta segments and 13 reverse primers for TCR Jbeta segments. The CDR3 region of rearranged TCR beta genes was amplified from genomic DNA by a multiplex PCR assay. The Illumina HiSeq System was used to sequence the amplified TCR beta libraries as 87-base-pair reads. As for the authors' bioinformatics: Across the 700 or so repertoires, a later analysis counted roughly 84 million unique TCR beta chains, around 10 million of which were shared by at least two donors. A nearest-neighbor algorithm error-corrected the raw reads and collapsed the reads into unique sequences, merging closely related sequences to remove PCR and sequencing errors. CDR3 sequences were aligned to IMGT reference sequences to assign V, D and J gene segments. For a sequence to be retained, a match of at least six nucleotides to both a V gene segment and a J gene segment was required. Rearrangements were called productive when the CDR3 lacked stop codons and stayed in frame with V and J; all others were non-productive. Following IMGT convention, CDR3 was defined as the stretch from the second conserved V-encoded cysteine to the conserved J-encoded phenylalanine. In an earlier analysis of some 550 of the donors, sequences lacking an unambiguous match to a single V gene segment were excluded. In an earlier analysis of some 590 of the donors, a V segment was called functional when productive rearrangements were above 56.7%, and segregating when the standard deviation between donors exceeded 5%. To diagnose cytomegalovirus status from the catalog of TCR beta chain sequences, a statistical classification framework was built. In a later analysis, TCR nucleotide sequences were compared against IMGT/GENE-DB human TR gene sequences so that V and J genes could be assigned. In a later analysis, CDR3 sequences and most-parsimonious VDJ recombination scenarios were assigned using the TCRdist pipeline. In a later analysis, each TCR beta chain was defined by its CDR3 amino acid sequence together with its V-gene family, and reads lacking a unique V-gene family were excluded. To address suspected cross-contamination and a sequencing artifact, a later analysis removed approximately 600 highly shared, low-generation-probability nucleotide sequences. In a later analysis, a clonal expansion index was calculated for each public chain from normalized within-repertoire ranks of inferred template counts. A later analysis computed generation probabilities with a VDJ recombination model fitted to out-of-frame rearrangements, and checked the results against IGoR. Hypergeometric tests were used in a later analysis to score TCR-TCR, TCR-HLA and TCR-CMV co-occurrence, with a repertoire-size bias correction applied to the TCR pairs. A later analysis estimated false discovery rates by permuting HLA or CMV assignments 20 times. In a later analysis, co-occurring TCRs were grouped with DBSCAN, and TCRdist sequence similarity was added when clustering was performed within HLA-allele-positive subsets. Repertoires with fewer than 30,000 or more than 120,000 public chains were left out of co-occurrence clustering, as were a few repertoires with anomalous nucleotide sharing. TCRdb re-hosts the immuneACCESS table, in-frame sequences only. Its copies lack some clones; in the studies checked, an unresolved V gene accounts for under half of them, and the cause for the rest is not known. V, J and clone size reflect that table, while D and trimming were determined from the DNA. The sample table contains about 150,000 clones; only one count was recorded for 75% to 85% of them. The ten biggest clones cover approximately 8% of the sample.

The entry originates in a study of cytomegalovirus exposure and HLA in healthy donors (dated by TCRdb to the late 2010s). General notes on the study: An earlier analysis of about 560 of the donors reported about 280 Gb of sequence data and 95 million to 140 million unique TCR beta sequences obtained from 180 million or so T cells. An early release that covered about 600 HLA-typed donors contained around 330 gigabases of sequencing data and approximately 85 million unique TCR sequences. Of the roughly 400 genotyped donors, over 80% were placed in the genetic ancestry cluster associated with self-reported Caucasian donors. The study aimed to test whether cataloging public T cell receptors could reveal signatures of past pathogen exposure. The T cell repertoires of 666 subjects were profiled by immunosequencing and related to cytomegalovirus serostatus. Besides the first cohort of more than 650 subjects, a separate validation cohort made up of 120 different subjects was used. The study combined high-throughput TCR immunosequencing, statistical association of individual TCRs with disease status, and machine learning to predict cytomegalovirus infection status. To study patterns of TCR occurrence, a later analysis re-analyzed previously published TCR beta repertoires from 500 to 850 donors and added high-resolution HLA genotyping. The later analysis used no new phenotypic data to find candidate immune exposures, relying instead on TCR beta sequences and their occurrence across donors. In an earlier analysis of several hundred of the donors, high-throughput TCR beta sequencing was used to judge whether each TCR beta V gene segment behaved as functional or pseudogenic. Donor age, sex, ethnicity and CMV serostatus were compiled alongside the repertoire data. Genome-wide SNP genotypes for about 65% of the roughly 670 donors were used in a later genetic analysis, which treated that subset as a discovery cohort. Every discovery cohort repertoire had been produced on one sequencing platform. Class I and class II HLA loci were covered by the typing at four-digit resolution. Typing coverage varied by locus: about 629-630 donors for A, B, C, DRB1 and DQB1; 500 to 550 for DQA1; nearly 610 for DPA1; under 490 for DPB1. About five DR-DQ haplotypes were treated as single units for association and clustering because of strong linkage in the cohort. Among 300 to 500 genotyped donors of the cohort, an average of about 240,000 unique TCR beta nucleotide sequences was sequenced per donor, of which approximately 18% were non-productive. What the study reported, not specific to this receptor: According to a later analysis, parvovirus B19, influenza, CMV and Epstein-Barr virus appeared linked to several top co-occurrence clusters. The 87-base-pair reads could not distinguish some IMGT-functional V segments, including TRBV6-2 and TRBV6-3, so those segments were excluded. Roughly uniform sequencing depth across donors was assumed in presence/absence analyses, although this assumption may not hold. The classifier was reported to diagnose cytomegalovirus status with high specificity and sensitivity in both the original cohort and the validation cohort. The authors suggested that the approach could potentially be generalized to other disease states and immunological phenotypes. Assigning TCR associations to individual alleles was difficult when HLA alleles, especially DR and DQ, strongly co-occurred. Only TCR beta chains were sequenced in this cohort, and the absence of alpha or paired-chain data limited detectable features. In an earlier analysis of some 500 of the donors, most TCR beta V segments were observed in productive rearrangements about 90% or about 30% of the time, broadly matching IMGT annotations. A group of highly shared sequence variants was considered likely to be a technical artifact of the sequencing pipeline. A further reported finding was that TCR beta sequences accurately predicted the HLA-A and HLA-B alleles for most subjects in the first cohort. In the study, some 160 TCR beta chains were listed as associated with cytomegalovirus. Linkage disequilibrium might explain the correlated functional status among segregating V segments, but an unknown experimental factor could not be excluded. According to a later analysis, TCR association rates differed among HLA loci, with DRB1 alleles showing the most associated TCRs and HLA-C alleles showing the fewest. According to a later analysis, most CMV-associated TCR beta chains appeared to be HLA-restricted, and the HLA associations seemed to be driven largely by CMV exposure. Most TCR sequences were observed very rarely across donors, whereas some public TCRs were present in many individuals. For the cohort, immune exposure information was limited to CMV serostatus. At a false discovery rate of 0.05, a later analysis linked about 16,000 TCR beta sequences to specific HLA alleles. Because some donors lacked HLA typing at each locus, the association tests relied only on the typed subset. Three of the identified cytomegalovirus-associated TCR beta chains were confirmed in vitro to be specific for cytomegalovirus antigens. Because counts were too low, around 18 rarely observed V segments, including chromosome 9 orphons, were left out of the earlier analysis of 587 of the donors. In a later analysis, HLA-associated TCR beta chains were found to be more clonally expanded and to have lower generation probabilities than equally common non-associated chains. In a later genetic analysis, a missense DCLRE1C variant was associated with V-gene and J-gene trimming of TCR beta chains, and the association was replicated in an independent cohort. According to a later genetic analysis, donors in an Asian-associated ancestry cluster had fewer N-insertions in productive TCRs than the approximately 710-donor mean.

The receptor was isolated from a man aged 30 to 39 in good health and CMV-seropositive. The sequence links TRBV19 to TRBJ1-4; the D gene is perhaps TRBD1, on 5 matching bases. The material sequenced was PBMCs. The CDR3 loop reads CASRYGWGLDEKLFF. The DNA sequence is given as TGTGCCAGTAGATATGGCTGGGGCCTTGACGAAAAACTGTTTTTT. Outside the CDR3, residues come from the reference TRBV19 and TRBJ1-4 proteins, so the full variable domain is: DGGITQSPKYLFRKEGQNVTLSCEQNLNHDAMYWYRQDPGQGLRLIYYSQIVNDFQKGDIAEGYSVSREKKESFPLTVTSAQKNPTAFYLCASRYGWGLDEKLFFGSGTQLSVL.